This T cell receptor beta chain is from a study of beta chain features in type 1 diabetes. All of the isolated RNA was reverse transcribed, so expressed TCRB transcripts were sequenced. The assay was immunoSEQ multiplex PCR, and TCRdb's table has in-frame clones only and misses some. In the table there are some 160,000 clones, about 8.1% of which are singletons. Study-level points and caveats: Significant though moderate, a shortening of TCRB CDR3s appeared in all four CD4+ subsets of Type 1 diabetes patients.

The CDR3 totals 15 residues. Germline assignment: CDR1 MNHEY and CDR2 SVGAGI. V gave up 4 bases and J gave up 0 bases, with 10 bases separating them. A remark on this clone: The antigen is not known.

The clonotype comes from a woman between 18 and 29 years old with type 1 diabetes. The V call is TRBV6-5, the J call TRBJ1-5, with D tentatively TRBD1 (5 bases). The sequencing input was central memory CD4+ T cells from blood. The CDR3 DNA follows: TGTGCCAGCAGTTTGGACAAATATAGCAATCAGCCCCAGCATTTT. Amino acid sequence: CASSLDKYSNQPQHF.